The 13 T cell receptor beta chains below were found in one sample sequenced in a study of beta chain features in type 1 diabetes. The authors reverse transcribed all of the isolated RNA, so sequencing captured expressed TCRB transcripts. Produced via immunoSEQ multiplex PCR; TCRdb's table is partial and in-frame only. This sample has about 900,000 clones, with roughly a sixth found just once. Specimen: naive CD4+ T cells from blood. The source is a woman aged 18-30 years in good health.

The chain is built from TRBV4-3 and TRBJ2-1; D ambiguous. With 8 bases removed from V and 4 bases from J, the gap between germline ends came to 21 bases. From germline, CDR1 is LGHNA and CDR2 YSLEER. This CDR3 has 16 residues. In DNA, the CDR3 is TGCGCCAGCGCCAAGTCCCCGGTGAAGGAGTACAATGAGCAGTTCTTC. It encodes CASAKSPVKEYNEQFF.

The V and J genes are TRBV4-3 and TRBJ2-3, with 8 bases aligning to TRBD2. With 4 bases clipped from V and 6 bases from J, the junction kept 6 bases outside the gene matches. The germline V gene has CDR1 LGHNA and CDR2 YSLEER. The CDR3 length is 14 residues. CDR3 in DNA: TGCGCCAGCAGCCCGGGACTAGTCAGGGATACGCAGTATTTT. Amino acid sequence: CASSPGLVRDTQYF.

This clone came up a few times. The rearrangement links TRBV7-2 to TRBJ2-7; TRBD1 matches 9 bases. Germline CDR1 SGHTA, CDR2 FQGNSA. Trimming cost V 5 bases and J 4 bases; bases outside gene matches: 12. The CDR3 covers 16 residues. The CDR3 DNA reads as TGTGCCAGCAGCGCGTCAACCGGGACAGGGTATTACGAGCAGTACTTC. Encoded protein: CASSASTGTGYYEQYF.

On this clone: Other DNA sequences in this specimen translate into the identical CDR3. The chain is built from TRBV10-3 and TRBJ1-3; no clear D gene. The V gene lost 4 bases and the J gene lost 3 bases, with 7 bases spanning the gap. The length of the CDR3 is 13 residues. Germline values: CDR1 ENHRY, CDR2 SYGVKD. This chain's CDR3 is CAISGTSGNTIYF. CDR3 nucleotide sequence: TGTGCCATCAGTGGGACGAGTGGAAACACCATATATTTT.

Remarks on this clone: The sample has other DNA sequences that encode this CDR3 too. CDR3 in DNA: TGTGCCAGCAGTTATGTGGCGGGAGACACCGGGGAGCTGTTTTTT. This sequence encodes CASSYVAGDTGELFF. The gene calls are TRBV6-5 and TRBJ2-2, with 7 positions matching TRBD2. The length of the CDR3 is 15 residues. In germline, CDR1 is MNHEY, CDR2 SVGAGI. V lost 3 bases and J lost 3; bases outside the gene matches: 4.

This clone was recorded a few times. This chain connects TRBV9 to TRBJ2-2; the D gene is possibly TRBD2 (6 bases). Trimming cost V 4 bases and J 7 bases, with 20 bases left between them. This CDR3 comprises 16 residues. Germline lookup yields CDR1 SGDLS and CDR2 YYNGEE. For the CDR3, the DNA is TGTGCCAGCAGCTCCCAAAGACTAGTCAGAGGCGGGGAGCTGTTTTTT. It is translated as CASSSQRLVRGGELFF.

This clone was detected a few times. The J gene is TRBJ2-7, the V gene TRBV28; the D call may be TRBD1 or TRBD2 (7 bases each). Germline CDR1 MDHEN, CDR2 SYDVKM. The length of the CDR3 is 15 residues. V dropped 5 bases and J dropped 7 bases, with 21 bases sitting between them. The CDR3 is CASSPLAGARGEQYF. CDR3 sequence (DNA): TGTGCCAGCAGTCCTTTGGCGGGAGCCAGGGGGGAGCAGTACTTC.

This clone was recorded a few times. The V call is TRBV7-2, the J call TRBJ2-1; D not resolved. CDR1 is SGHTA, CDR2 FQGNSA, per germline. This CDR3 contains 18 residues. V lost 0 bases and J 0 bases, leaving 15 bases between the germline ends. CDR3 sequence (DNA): TGTGCCAGCAGCTTAGCGTTGTCGGCCTTGAGCTCCTACAATGAGCAGTTCTTC. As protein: CASSLALSALSSYNEQFF.

The DNA for the CDR3 is TGTGCCAGCTCACCCGGACAGGCCCACAATGAGCAGTTCTTC. This gives the protein CASSPGQAHNEQFF. The rearrangement joins TRBV18 to TRBJ2-1, with TRBD1 identical over 7 bases. This CDR3 contains 14 residues. Germline CDR1 KGHSH, CDR2 LQKENI. With 3 bases clipped from V and 5 bases from J, the junction kept 4 bases outside the gene matches.

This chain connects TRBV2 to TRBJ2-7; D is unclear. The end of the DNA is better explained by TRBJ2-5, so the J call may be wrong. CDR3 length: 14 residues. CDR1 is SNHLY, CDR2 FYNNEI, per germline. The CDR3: CASRLQLLQETQYF. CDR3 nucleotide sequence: TGTGCCAGCAGGTTGCAGCTCCTCCAAGAGACCCAGTACTTC.

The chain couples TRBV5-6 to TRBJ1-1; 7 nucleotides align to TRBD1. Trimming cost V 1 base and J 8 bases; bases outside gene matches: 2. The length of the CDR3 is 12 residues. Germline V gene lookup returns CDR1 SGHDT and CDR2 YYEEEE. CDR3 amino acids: CASSLLQGEAFF. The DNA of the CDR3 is TGTGCCAGCAGCTTGTTACAGGGGGAAGCTTTCTTT.

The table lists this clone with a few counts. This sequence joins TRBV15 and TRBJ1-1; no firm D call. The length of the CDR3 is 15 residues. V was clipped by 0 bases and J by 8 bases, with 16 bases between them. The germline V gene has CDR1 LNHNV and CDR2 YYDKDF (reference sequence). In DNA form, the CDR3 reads TGTGCCACCAGCAGAGATATTCGGGGAGGCGGCGAAGCTTTCTTT. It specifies CATSRDIRGGGEAFF. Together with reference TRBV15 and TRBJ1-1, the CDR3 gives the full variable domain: DAMVIQNPRYQVTQFGKPVTLSCSQTLNHNVMYWYQQKSSQAPKLLFHYYDKDFNNEADTPDNFQSRRPNTSFCFLDIRSPGLGDTAMYLCATSRDIRGGGEAFFGQGTRLTVV.

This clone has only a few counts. The CDR3 DNA is TGTGCCAGCAGCCCTAGGCGGAGCACAGATACGCAGTATTTT. Encoded protein: CASSPRRSTDTQYF. The chain links TRBV4-2 to TRBJ2-3; D is unclear. Trimming shortened V by 4 bases and J by 0 bases, and 8 bases separated the two germline ends. This CDR3 has 14 amino acids. Germline V gene data show CDR1 as LGHNA and CDR2 as YNFKEQ.